Reported below is one T cell receptor (beta chain). This sample was included in a study of T-cell memory formation after mild COVID-19. The CDR3 runs to 16 residues. V lost 4 bases to trimming and J lost 5 bases, with 20 bases between them. Germline CDR1 reads LGHNA; CDR2 reads YNFKEQ. TCRdb processed the 5' RACE reads anew with MiXCR; each CDR3 protein has one entry. The sample holds 310,000 or so distinct CDR3 sequences, 15% seen once. Sequenced input: PBMCs or a T cell subset sorted from them (not recorded which). The gene calls are TRBV4-2 and TRBJ2-5; tentative D call: TRBD1 (5 bases). The TCR originated in a man aged 18-30 years who had mild COVID-19 (a few samples of this study predate the infection). Cell type and time point are not known. CDR3 region: CASSPDLFREWETQYF. The CDR3 DNA reads TGTGCCAGCAGCCCAGACCTCTTCAGGGAATGGGAGACCCAGTACTTC.